These 18 T cell receptor beta chains originate from one sample sequenced in a study of identical twins. TCRdb fed the 5' RACE reads into MiXCR, producing one record per CDR3 protein. The data contain some 1,600,000 distinct CDR3 sequences, 25% to 35% of them seen just once; the ten biggest clones take up around 0.25%. Sequenced sample: cord blood. These TCRs come from a newborn girl in good health.

The chain has TRBV27 and TRBJ1-2; D is ambiguous. Trimming took off 1 base at V and 5 bases at J, with 14 bases between the two ends. The CDR3 length is 15 residues. Germline V gene sequence: CDR1 MNHEY, CDR2 SMNVEV (reference sequence). The DNA of the CDR3 is TGTGCCAGCAGTTTATTGGGCAGGTCTTCATATGGCTACACCTTC. Its translation is CASSLLGRSSYGYTF.

In its sample, this clonotype was seen many times. The rearrangement joins TRBV4-2 to TRBJ2-3; tentatively, D is TRBD2 (7 bases). This CDR3 spans 16 amino acids. From germline, CDR1 is LGHNA and CDR2 YNFKEQ. The V gene lost 4 bases and the J gene lost 1 base, with 15 bases spanning the gap. CDR3 protein: CASSPQRGAGTDTQYF. The CDR3 DNA reads as TGTGCCAGCAGCCCCCAACGGGGGGCGGGCACAGATACGCAGTATTTT.

On this clonotype: A much larger clonotype is one base distant, so this may be a read error. This chain joins TRBV11-2 and TRBJ1-2, with D perhaps matching TRBD1 (5 bases). Germline CDR1 is SGHAT and CDR2 is FQNNGV. CDR3 length: 14 residues. Here the CDR3 reads CVSSLDPGGYGYTF. CDR3 in DNA: TGTGTCAGCAGCCTAGATCCGGGGGGCTATGGCTACACCTTC.

This rearrangement joins TRBV7-2 to TRBJ2-7; weak D call: TRBD2 (6 bases). Germline values: CDR1 SGHTA, CDR2 FQGNSA. The V gene lost 2 bases and the J gene lost 7 bases, with 12 bases spanning the gap. This CDR3 region has 13 residues. CDR3 in DNA: TGTGCCAGCAGCTTACATCCAGGAGGGGAGCAGTACTTC. Its translation is CASSLHPGGEQYF.

V and J are TRBV12-3 or TRBV12-4 and TRBJ1-1; D gene ambiguous. The ends were cut back, 2 bases at V and 10 bases at J, with 17 bases in the middle. This CDR3 has 14 amino acids. Written as DNA, the CDR3 is TGTGCCAGCAGTTTAAGCCCTAAACTTGAGGCAGCTTTCTTT. Protein product: CASSLSPKLEAAFF.

The chain couples TRBV20-1 to TRBJ2-5; possibly TRBD2 for D (5 bases). Germline CDR1 is DFQATT and CDR2 is SNEGSKA (reference sequence). The V end was cut by 0 bases, the J end by 2 bases, with 10 bases between. This CDR3 is 14 amino acids long. The CDR3 DNA reads as TGCAGTGCTAGAGAGTCACTAGATCAAGAGACCCAGTACTTC. Translation gives CSARESLDQETQYF.

The chain couples TRBV7-6 to TRBJ2-1; maybe TRBD1 (6 bases). The CDR3 is made up of 17 amino acids. Germline lookup yields CDR1 SGHVS and CDR2 FNYEAQ. Trimming stripped 0 bases from V and 3 bases from J, with 15 bases between. This CDR3 is CASSLAGAGGLYNEQFF. The CDR3 bases are TGTGCCAGCAGCTTAGCCGGGGCTGGGGGCCTCTACAATGAGCAGTTCTTC.

This clonotype was counted a few times. The chain recombines TRBV10-3 with TRBJ1-5; D is ambiguous. The CDR3 contains 13 residues. Germline V gene sequence: CDR1 ENHRY, CDR2 SYGVKD. The V end was cut by 8 bases, the J end by 5 bases, with 13 bases between. The CDR3 DNA follows: TGTGCCATCGGGCCGGGGAGGGATCAGCCCCAGCATTTT. It encodes CAIGPGRDQPQHF.

This clonotype was detected only a few times. The rearrangement uses TRBV5-1 and TRBJ2-5; 7 bases line up with TRBD2. Germline V gives CDR1 SGHRS, CDR2 YFSETQ. The V segment lost 1 base and the J segment 5 bases; nucleotides outside the gene matches: 5. This CDR3 is built from 14 residues. CDR3 nucleotides: TGCGCCAGCAGCTTGATTCGGGAGGATGAGACCCAGTACTTC. Amino acid sequence: CASSLIREDETQYF.

The genes are TRBV3-1 and TRBJ2-7; tentatively, D is TRBD1 (5 bases). From germline, CDR1 is LGHDT and CDR2 YNNKEL (reference sequence). The ends were cut back, 1 base at V and 7 bases at J, with 11 bases in the middle. The CDR3 contains 13 residues. The CDR3: CASSQVSRAEQYF. CDR3 nucleotides: TGTGCCAGCAGCCAAGTAAGCAGGGCTGAGCAGTACTTC.

The chain carries TRBV2 and TRBJ2-1; D is unresolved. The CDR3 runs to 15 residues. Germline V CDR1 and CDR2: SNHLY, FYNNEI. V lost 6 bases to trimming and J lost 4 bases, with 16 bases between them. The CDR3 protein is CASSHRPPPYNEQFF. The CDR3, as DNA: TGTGCCAGCAGCCACCGGCCACCACCTTACAATGAGCAGTTCTTC. Full variable domain (remainder filled in from reference TRBV2 and TRBJ2-1): EPEVTQTPSHQVTQMGQEVILRCVPISNHLYFYWYRQILGQKVEFLVSFYNNEISEKSEIFDDQFSVERPDGSNFTLKIRSTKLEDSAMYFCASSHRPPPYNEQFFGPGTRLTVL.

This sequence joins TRBV4-2 and TRBJ1-2; a weak D match, TRBD1 (6 bases). This CDR3 is built from 17 residues. Trimming left V 0 bases short and J 11 bases short, with 25 bases between. CDR1 and CDR2 from the germline V gene are LGHNA and YNFKEQ. DNA for the CDR3: TGTGCCAGCAGCCAAGAACCGACGACAGGTTCCATATTAGGGTACACCTTC. This sequence encodes CASSQEPTTGSILGYTF.

The chain employs TRBV20-1 and TRBJ2-1; D remains ambiguous. From germline, CDR1 is DFQATT and CDR2 SNEGSKA (reference sequence). V gave up 6 bases and J gave up 2 bases, with 14 bases separating them. CDR3 length: 14 residues. The CDR3 loop reads CSAQLRGAYNEQFF. The CDR3 nucleotides are TGCAGTGCCCAACTCCGTGGGGCCTACAATGAGCAGTTCTTC.

In this sample, this clonotype turned up a few times. J is TRBJ1-6 and V is TRBV7-9, with 7 bases that match TRBD1. Looked up from germline, CDR1 is SEHNR and CDR2 is FQNEAQ (reference sequence). Trimming took 5 bases from V and 7 from J; bases not matched to a gene: 5. This CDR3 contains 14 residues. The CDR3 region has the DNA TGTGCCAGCAGCCCGGGACAGAAGAATTCACCCCTCCACTTT. Translating it yields CASSPGQKNSPLHF.

The J gene is TRBJ1-5, the V gene TRBV18; D call uncertain. V lost 1 base, J lost 10 bases, and 11 bases lay in between. The CDR3 extends over 13 amino acids. The germline CDR1 and CDR2 sequences are KGHSH and LQKENI. CDR3 protein: CASSPRNGGPQHF. DNA for the CDR3: TGTGCCAGCTCACCACGAAACGGTGGCCCCCAGCATTTT.

This chain links TRBV6-4 with TRBJ2-3, with 7 positions matching TRBD2. This CDR3 has 13 residues. With 3 bases clipped from V and 3 bases from J, the junction kept 0 bases outside the gene matches. Per the germline V gene, CDR1 is MRHNA and CDR2 is SNTAGT. The CDR3 bases are TGTGCCAGCAGTGAACTAGCGACAGATACGCAGTATTTT. It codes for CASSELATDTQYF.

The chain employs TRBV7-2 and TRBJ2-5; 8 nucleotides match TRBD2. Germline assignment: CDR1 SGHTA and CDR2 FQGNSA. This CDR3 has 14 amino acids. Losses at the gene ends were 5 bases for V and 11 bases for J; bases not matched to a gene: 13. The CDR3 loop reads CASSLWTSLNEQYF. The CDR3 DNA reads TGTGCCAGCAGCCTCTGGACTAGCCTAAATGAGCAGTACTTC.

The rearrangement links TRBV11-1 to TRBJ2-4, with D possibly matching TRBD1 (5 bases). Germline values: CDR1 SGHAT, CDR2 FQDESV (reference sequence). There are 13 residues in the CDR3. V was shortened by 5 bases and J by 13 bases, with 18 bases between the two germline ends. The chain's CDR3 is CASSALEGAIQYF. The CDR3 DNA is TGTGCCAGCAGCGCCCTTGAAGGGGCTATACAGTACTTC.